These 19 T cell receptor beta chains were sequenced from one sample in a study of blood T cells in healthy people across ages. The second PCR ran about 6 to 11 cycles with a sample-barcoded 5' primer and J-beta primers. TCRdb independently ran MiXCR on the 5' RACE reads; one entry per CDR3 protein. The table records about 930,000 distinct CDR3 sequences, around 29% of them present only once. These same records also appear under a second study, on T cells of mothers and their children.

The sequencing sample was made of blood. The receptors derive from a woman in her thirties or forties in good health.

The rearrangement links TRBV7-9 to TRBJ2-3; 11 nucleotides line up with TRBD2. The CDR3 has 15 residues. The germline CDR1 and CDR2 sequences are SEHNR and FQNEAQ (reference sequence). J was trimmed by 4 bases and V by 1 base; bases with no gene match: 1. CDR3 region: CASSLGTSGSDTQYF. The CDR3 nucleotides read TGTGCCAGCAGCTTAGGGACTAGCGGGTCAGATACGCAGTATTTT.

About this clonotype: One end of the junction fails to match germline, which may point to a read error. J is TRBJ2-1 and V is TRBV7-9; D ambiguous. The CDR3 extends over 13 amino acids. Per germline, CDR1 SEHNR and CDR2 FQNEAQ (reference sequence). The CDR3: CAGSLPNYNEQFF. The CDR3 DNA reads as TGTGCCGGCAGCTTACCTAACTACAATGAGCAGTTCTTC.

Many counts were recorded for this clonotype. The rearrangement links TRBV7-2 to TRBJ2-7; tentatively, D is TRBD1 (6 bases). Trimming removed 5 bases from V and 0 bases from J, with 11 bases in between. The CDR3 length is 14 residues. Per the germline V gene, CDR1 is SGHTA and CDR2 is FQGNSA. The CDR3 DNA reads as TGTGCCAGCAGCGCTGGGGGCTTCTCCTACGAGCAGTACTTC. This codes for CASSAGGFSYEQYF.

This clonotype was counted between two and nine times. CDR3 bases: TGTGCCAGCAGCTTAAGGGACAGGGGTGAAGCTTTCTTT. The encoded protein is CASSLRDRGEAFF. The genes are TRBV7-6 and TRBJ1-1; TRBD1 agrees at 10 bases. This CDR3 has 13 amino acids. Germline CDR1 SGHVS, CDR2 FNYEAQ. V gave up 2 bases and J gave up 7 bases; unmatched junction bases: 1.

To note about this clonotype: A much larger clone lies a single base off, so this may be a read error. The chain couples TRBV7-8 to TRBJ2-4; a possible D gene is TRBD1 (5 bases). The J call may not be correct, given that the DNA end is closer to TRBJ2-7. The germline V gene has CDR1 SGHVS and CDR2 FQNEAQ. The CDR3 has 14 residues. CDR3 amino acids: CASSPLTVPYEQYF. The DNA for the CDR3 is TGTGCCAGCAGCCCCCTGACAGTCCCCTACGAGCAGTACTTC.

This clonotype was observed many times. The genes are TRBV7-6 and TRBJ2-1; 10 bases align to TRBD1. CDR1 SGHVS and CDR2 FNYEAQ come from the germline V gene. The length of the CDR3 is 13 residues. The trim removed 4 bases at V and 9 bases at J, leaving 3 bases unmatched. In nucleotides, the CDR3 is TGTGCCAGCAGCTCGGGGACAGGGGCTGAGCAGTTCTTC. Translated: CASSSGTGAEQFF.

This clonotype was seen only a few times. This chain connects TRBV6-5 to TRBJ2-2; 8 positions match TRBD1. The J segment lost 7 bases and the V segment lost 0 bases, leaving 7 bases of the junction unmatched. This CDR3 has 16 amino acids. Germline-derived CDR1 and CDR2 are MNHEY and SVGAGI. CDR3 bases: TGTGCCAGCAGTTACTCGACGACAGGGGTTAGCGGGGAGCTGTTTTTT. This codes for CASSYSTTGVSGELFF.

This clonotype was counted many times. The chain links TRBV15 to TRBJ2-7; D is uncertain. V lost 0 bases to trimming and J lost 2 bases, with 5 bases between them. CDR3 length equals 13 residues. Germline lookup yields CDR1 LNHNV and CDR2 YYDKDF (reference sequence). The CDR3 protein is CATSRDAAYEQYF. CDR3 in DNA: TGTGCCACCAGCAGAGATGCCGCCTACGAGCAGTACTTC.

This clonotype was recorded a few times. The chain carries TRBV5-5 and TRBJ1-1; possible D gene TRBD1, 6 bases. This CDR3 region has 15 residues. Looked up from germline, CDR1 is SGHKS and CDR2 is YYEKEE (reference sequence). The V end lost 1 base, the J end lost 4 bases, and 14 bases lay between the germline ends. In nucleotides, the CDR3 is TGTGCCAGCAGCTTGTTGGACAGTTCTCTCACTGAAGCTTTCTTT. It codes for CASSLLDSSLTEAFF.

In DNA, the CDR3 is TGTGCCAGCAGTCTCAAACAGGAGGAGCCGACCTACGAGCAGTACTTC. This encodes CASSLKQEEPTYEQYF. The chain has TRBV28 and TRBJ2-7; D might be TRBD1 or TRBD2, each matching 5 bases. Germline CDR1 and CDR2: MDHEN and SYDVKM. Trimming shortened V by 5 bases and J by 2 bases, and 19 bases separated the two germline ends. The CDR3 consists of 16 residues.

Points on this clonotype: The junction does not match germline at one end; this may be a read error. CDR3 bases: TGTGCCAGCAGCTTAGGTTTTCACGGGGTACTCCAAGATACCCAGTACTTC. It encodes CASSLGFHGVLQDTQYF. This sequence joins TRBV7-8 and TRBJ2-5; D may be TRBD2 (5 bases). Germline V gene sequence: CDR1 SGHVS, CDR2 FQNEAQ. The CDR3 has 17 amino acids.

A word on this clonotype: Germline is not matched at one junction end, which may reflect a read error. The chain employs TRBV7-2 and TRBJ2-1, with 8 bases aligning to TRBD1. This CDR3 has 18 residues. Germline loops: CDR1 SGHTA, CDR2 FQGNSA. CDR3 bases: TGTGCCAGCAGCTCCCAAACACGCGGGACAGGCCTCTCCAATGCGCAGTTCTTC. It encodes CASSSQTRGTGLSNAQFF.

In this sample, this clonotype turned up many times. The rearrangement uses TRBV9 and TRBJ2-2; D might be TRBD1 (5 bases). V dropped 2 bases and J dropped 5 bases, with 7 bases sitting between them. The CDR3 runs 13 residues. Germline V gives CDR1 SGDLS, CDR2 YYNGEE. This CDR3 reads CASSVTGTGELFF. The CDR3 DNA reads TGTGCCAGCAGCGTCACAGGAACCGGGGAGCTGTTTTTT.

The V and J genes are TRBV7-2 and TRBJ1-2; TRBD1 matches at 10 bases. CDR1 is SGHTA, CDR2 FQGNSA, per germline. There are 17 residues in the CDR3. J was trimmed by 2 bases and V by 3 bases; bases with no gene match: 9. In nucleotides, the CDR3 is TGTGCCAGCAGCTTCGCCCCCGGGACAGGGGACAACTATGGCTACACCTTC. Its translation: CASSFAPGTGDNYGYTF.

Comment on this clonotype: One end of the junction varies from germline; a read error may be responsible. This rearrangement joins TRBV5-8 to TRBJ1-3; no clear D. CDR3 length: 15 amino acids. From germline, CDR1 is SGHTS and CDR2 YDEGEE. CDR3 protein: CASSTFGSSGNTIYF. In DNA form, the CDR3 reads TGTGCCAGCAGCACTTTCGGGTCCTCTGGAAACACTATATATTTT. The whole variable domain, filled in from reference TRBV5-8 and TRBJ1-3, reads EAGVTQSPTHLIKTRGQQATLRCSPISGHTSVYWYQQALGLGLQFLLWYDEGEERNRGNFPPRFSGRQFPNYSSELNVNALELEDSALYLCASSTFGSSGNTIYFGEGSWLTVV.

The V gene is TRBV28, the J gene TRBJ1-3, with 7 bases aligning to TRBD1. Germline CDR1 MDHEN, CDR2 SYDVKM. CDR3 length: 14 residues. After removal of 2 bases from V and 5 bases from J, the junction contained 3 bases not matched to a gene. CDR3 coding DNA: TGTGCCAGCAGTTTACAGGGGGGCAGAAACACCATATATTTT. As protein: CASSLQGGRNTIYF.

In this sample, this clonotype turned up many times. The chain recombines TRBV7-3 with TRBJ2-1; 8 positions agree with TRBD1. CDR3 size: 15 residues. The germline V gene has CDR1 SGHTA and CDR2 FQGTGA. V trimming: 4 bases; J trimming: 5 bases; junction bases outside the gene matches: 7. The CDR3 DNA sequence: TGTGCCAGCAGCTCCTCTGGGACAGGCAACAATGAGCAGTTCTTC. Translated, it gives CASSSSGTGNNEQFF.

This clonotype was counted only a few times. The genes are TRBV20-1 and TRBJ1-1, with D unclear. CDR3 size: 12 residues. Per germline, CDR1 DFQATT and CDR2 SNEGSKA (reference sequence). The CDR3 loop is CRPQVMNTEAFF. CDR3 sequence (DNA): TGCAGACCACAAGTCATGAACACTGAAGCTTTCTTT.

This clonotype was seen a handful of times. The J gene is TRBJ1-2, the V gene TRBV4-3; tentative D call: TRBD1 (5 bases). CDR1 LGHNA and CDR2 YSLEER come from the germline V gene. The CDR3 totals 14 residues. V shed 0 bases and J shed 7 bases, with 12 bases lying between them. CDR3 nucleotides: TGCGCCAGCAGCCAAGATAAGGGGTTGAGTGGCTACACCTTC. Residues: CASSQDKGLSGYTF.